The 19 T cell receptor beta chains given below trace back to one sample, sequenced in a study of blood T cell repertoires in COVID-19. Libraries were prepared by immunoSEQ multiplex PCR; TCRdb keeps only in-frame clonotypes and omits some of them. The sample consists of tens of thousands of clones, about 90% of them appearing once. The sample comprised peripheral blood. The receptor set was obtained from a human donor with active COVID-19. The donor label of this sample is uncertain.

This clone was counted once. The CDR3 DNA is TGTGCCAGCAGCCAGGGACAGGGCTTTTGGGGAAACACCATATATTTT. Amino acid sequence: CASSQGQGFWGNTIYF. V gene TRBV5-5 combines with J gene TRBJ1-3, with 9 bases aligning to TRBD1. This CDR3 is built from 16 residues. Trimming took 4 bases from V and 4 from J; bases not matched to a gene: 9. Germline loops: CDR1 SGHKS, CDR2 YYEKEE (reference sequence).

The chain recombines TRBV6-6 with TRBJ2-2, with 9 bases lining up with TRBD2. V dropped 5 bases and J dropped 5; count of bases not matched to a gene: 15. The CDR3 is 18 residues long. Germline V gene sequence: CDR1 MNHNY, CDR2 SVGAGI (reference sequence). The CDR3 DNA follows: TGTGCCAGCAGTCCCCGGGGCGGGGGGGCCAAGGGAACCGGGGAGCTGTTTTTT. This encodes CASSPRGGGAKGTGELFF.

The chain combines TRBV18 with TRBJ2-3; TRBD2 agrees at 9 bases. With V trimmed by 2 bases and J by 1 base, 19 bases remained unmatched. CDR3 size: 21 residues. Germline loops: CDR1 KGHSH, CDR2 LQKENI. CDR3 in amino acids: CASSPYIKRLADPSRTDTQYF. CDR3 bases: TGTGCCAGCTCACCATATATTAAGCGACTAGCGGATCCCTCCCGCACAGATACGCAGTATTTT.

CDR3 sequence (DNA): TGTGCCAGCAAGGGATCCGGGACAGGGAACACTGAAGCTTTCTTT. Translating gives CASKGSGTGNTEAFF. V is TRBV5-6 and J is TRBJ1-1, with TRBD1 matching over 8 bases. CDR1 SGHDT and CDR2 YYEEEE come from the germline V gene. V trimming: 6 bases; J trimming: 1 base; junction bases outside the gene matches: 8. The CDR3 totals 15 residues.

The V gene is TRBV18, the J gene TRBJ2-2; D gene ambiguous. Trimming took off 2 bases at V and 9 bases at J, with 10 bases between the two ends. This CDR3 spans 13 amino acids. CDR1 and CDR2 from the germline V gene are KGHSH and LQKENI. The DNA for the CDR3 is TGTGCCAGCTCACCAGGCCTGCCGCGGGAGCTGTTTTTT. Protein product: CASSPGLPRELFF.

The chain recombines TRBV7-3 with TRBJ1-2, with D possibly matching TRBD1 (6 bases). The length of the CDR3 is 13 residues. V lost 2 bases and J lost 6, with 10 bases in between. CDR1 is SGHTA, CDR2 FQGTGA, per germline. The CDR3 bases are TGTGCCAGCAGCTTAGGGGCAGGGGATGGCTACACCTTC. It translates to CASSLGAGDGYTF. Filled out from reference TRBV7-3 and TRBJ1-2, the complete variable domain reads GAGVSQTPSNKVTEKGKYVELRCDPISGHTALYWYRQSLGQGPEFLIYFQGTGAADDSGLPNDRFFAVRPEGSVSTLKIQRTERGDSAVYLCASSLGAGDGYTFGSGTRLTVV.

This clone was observed a single time. The V and J genes are TRBV29-1 and TRBJ1-2, with 8 bases that match TRBD1. The CDR3 runs to 14 residues. Germline V gene sequence: CDR1 SQVTM, CDR2 ANQGSEA. V was pared by 4 bases and J by 6 bases, with 10 bases of the junction left unmatched. For the CDR3, the DNA is TGCAGCGTTGTACTCGGGACAGGAGAAAATGGCTACACCTTC. Translated, it gives CSVVLGTGENGYTF.

The J gene is TRBJ1-5, the V gene TRBV18; 7 nucleotides agree with TRBD1. Germline loops: CDR1 KGHSH, CDR2 LQKENI. The CDR3 spans 13 residues. After removal of 3 bases from V and 5 bases from J, the junction contained 1 base not matched to a gene. CDR3 amino acids: CASSPRGDQPQHF. As DNA, the CDR3 is TGTGCCAGCTCACCCAGGGGGGATCAGCCCCAGCATTTT. Complete variable domain (other parts from reference TRBV18 and TRBJ1-5): NAGVMQNPRHLVRRRGQEARLRCSPMKGHSHVYWYRQLPEEGLKFMVYLQKENIIDESGMPKERFSAEFPKEGPSILRIQQVVRGDSAAYFCASSPRGDQPQHFGDGTRLSIL.

The sample holds one count of this clone. The J gene is TRBJ2-7, the V gene TRBV29-1; TRBD2 might be the D (6 bases). The CDR3 consists of 12 residues. Trimming shortened V by 5 bases and J by 6 bases, and 14 bases separated the two germline ends. The germline V gene encodes CDR1 SQVTM and CDR2 ANQGSEA. The CDR3 spells CSVLGLGGEQYF. The CDR3 DNA sequence: TGCAGCGTTCTGGGGCTCGGGGGCGAGCAGTACTTC.

The rearrangement uses TRBV7-9 and TRBJ2-7; unclear D gene. The CDR3 extends over 12 amino acids. CDR1 and CDR2 from the germline V gene are SEHNR and FQNEAQ (reference sequence). With 4 bases removed from V and 0 bases from J, the gap between germline ends came to 4 bases. The CDR3, as DNA: TGTGCCAGCAGCTCGAGCTCCTACGAGCAGTACTTC. Its translation is CASSSSSYEQYF.

The chain recombines TRBV19 with TRBJ1-3, with a tentative D call TRBD1 (6 bases). This CDR3 region has 15 residues. CDR1 is LNHDA and CDR2 is SQIVND in the germline V gene (reference sequence). V was shortened by 8 bases and J by 2 bases, with 16 bases between the two germline ends. The CDR3 protein is CASRTDGTPGNTIYF. The DNA for the CDR3 is TGTGCCAGTCGAACGGACGGGACACCTGGAAACACCATATATTTT.

This chain links TRBV6-6 with TRBJ1-2; D not certain. V was clipped by 6 bases and J by 7 bases, with 15 bases between them. This CDR3 is built from 13 residues. CDR1 is MNHNY, CDR2 SVGAGI, per germline (reference sequence). CDR3 DNA: TGTGCCAGCAGCGGGGAATCTTTATCTGGCTACACCTTC. It encodes CASSGESLSGYTF.

The V gene is TRBV5-6, the J gene TRBJ1-6; D remains unclear. This CDR3 region has 17 residues. Germline assignment: CDR1 SGHDT and CDR2 YYEEEE. The V end was cut by 0 bases, the J end by 0 bases, with 10 bases between. CDR3 coding DNA: TGTGCCAGCAGCTTGGACGGGTTGAGCTCCTATAATTCACCCCTCCACTTT. It is translated as CASSLDGLSSYNSPLHF.

The J gene is TRBJ1-4, the V gene TRBV10-3; TRBD1 might be the D (5 bases). This CDR3 has 14 residues. The V gene's germline CDR1 is ENHRY and CDR2 SYGVKD. The ends were cut back, 11 bases at V and 2 bases at J, with 15 bases in the middle. CDR3 DNA: TGTGCCTCTCGGCCGGGGGTGACTAATGAAAAACTGTTTTTT. It codes for CASRPGVTNEKLFF.

This rearrangement joins TRBV19 to TRBJ2-1, with TRBD2 matching over 8 bases. There are 15 residues in the CDR3. The V and J ends lost 7 bases and 4 bases, in that order; junction bases with no gene match: 9. Germline loops: CDR1 LNHDA, CDR2 SQIVND (reference sequence). CDR3 amino acids: CASNNRAGGYNEQFF. CDR3 sequence (DNA): TGTGCCAGTAATAACCGGGCGGGGGGATACAATGAGCAGTTCTTC.

The chain is built from TRBV19 and TRBJ1-4, with D possibly matching TRBD1 (5 bases). Trimming removed 3 bases at V and 2 bases at J, with 13 bases between. The CDR3 covers 16 residues. Germline V lookup: CDR1 LNHDA, CDR2 SQIVND (reference sequence). The CDR3 reads CASSIDGQSTNEKLFF. The CDR3 DNA reads TGTGCCAGTAGTATCGACGGACAATCCACTAATGAAAAACTGTTTTTT.

The CDR3 DNA sequence: TGCGCCAGCAGCCAAGTGACTAGCGCCTCGTTTTCTGAGCAGTTCTTC. Encoded protein: CASSQVTSASFSEQFF. V gene TRBV4-1 combines with J gene TRBJ2-1; TRBD2 matches 8 bases. The CDR3 runs to 16 residues. Germline V lookup: CDR1 MGHRA, CDR2 YSYEKL. V shed 1 base and J 9 bases; nucleotides not matched to a gene: 11.

V is TRBV18 and J is TRBJ2-5, with 10 bases lining up with TRBD2. V was clipped by 0 bases and J by 7 bases; unmatched bases: 5. CDR3 length equals 15 residues. CDR1 is KGHSH and CDR2 is LQKENI in the germline V gene. The DNA for the CDR3 is TGTGCCAGCTCACCACCACTAGCGGGGTTCCGGACCCAGTACTTC. Translated: CASSPPLAGFRTQYF.

The chain combines TRBV7-2 with TRBJ1-3; TRBD1 matches at 11 bases. The CDR3 totals 17 residues. The V gene end was trimmed by 4 bases and the J gene end by 4 bases; junction bases not matched to a gene: 9. CDR1 SGHTA and CDR2 FQGNSA come from the germline V gene. The CDR3 coding sequence is TGTGCCAGCAGCTCTAGGACAGGGGGCGTATTGGGAAACACCATATATTTT. Its translation is CASSSRTGGVLGNTIYF. The full variable domain, its missing parts supplied by reference TRBV7-2 and TRBJ1-3, is GAGVSQSPSNKVTEKGKDVELRCDPISGHTALYWYRQSLGQGLEFLIYFQGNSAPDKSGLPSDRFSAERTGGSVSTLTIQRTQQEDSAVYLCASSSRTGGVLGNTIYFGEGSWLTVV.